This T cell receptor (beta chain) is from a study of molecular identifiers for immune sequencing clone quantification. The authors sorted naive CD8 T cells as CD8+CD4-CCR7+CD45RA+. V trimming: 8 bases; J trimming: 1 base; junction bases outside the gene matches: 7. This CDR3 has 15 amino acids. TCRdb used MiXCR to reprocess the PCR reads, holding one entry per CDR3 protein. Among approximately 630,000 distinct CDR3 sequences listed, 25% were seen once. This clonotype has more than one count but fewer than ten. Its antigen is as yet unknown. Study-level results: It was shown that clones above 20 RNA copies held over 97% of effector molecules, but under 1% in naive cells. One cell's worth of spiked Jurkat TCR RNA was reportedly detectable among about a million naive cells.

The sequenced material came from naive CD8+ T cells from blood, with Jurkat cell RNA spiked in. Subset reported: FACS-sorted CD8+CD4-CCR7+CD45RA+ naive T cells. The V gene is TRBV12-3 or TRBV12-4, the J gene TRBJ2-3, with 9 bases lining up with TRBD2. The receptor was derived from a human donor in good health. Some libraries in this study had Jurkat cell RNA spiked in. The CDR3 bases are TGTGCCAGCCGCTATAGCGGGAGCGGCACAGATACGCAGTATTTT. It yields the protein CASRYSGSGTDTQYF.